This entry features one T cell receptor beta chain sequence. Antigen specificity is unknown. The record originates from a study of cytomegalovirus exposure and HLA in healthy donors. Study details: Prior work identified around 120 million unique TCR beta sequences in approximately 180 million T cells. Notes on the study in general: By a later analysis, the bulk of CMV-associated TCR beta chains appeared HLA-restricted. Later examination showed HLA-associated TCR beta chains had greater clonal expansion than equally common others.

Use of 60 Vbeta and 13 Jbeta primers characterized the PCR. The method was immunoSEQ multiplex PCR; TCRdb's version includes in-frame clones alone and lacks a portion of them. Altogether 150,000 to 200,000 clones are present, roughly 71% being singletons, with the ten largest covering approximately 7%. This CDR3 spans 14 amino acids. In germline, CDR1 is SNHLY, CDR2 FYNNEI. Trimming removed 3 bases at V and 4 bases at J, with 11 bases between. What was sequenced was PBMCs. The chain carries TRBV2 and TRBJ2-3; D uncertain. The source of this sequence is a male donor in good health and CMV-seropositive. In nucleotides, the CDR3 is TGTGCCAGCAGTGATTGGGCCTACGCAGATACGCAGTATTTT. Its protein is CASSDWAYADTQYF.